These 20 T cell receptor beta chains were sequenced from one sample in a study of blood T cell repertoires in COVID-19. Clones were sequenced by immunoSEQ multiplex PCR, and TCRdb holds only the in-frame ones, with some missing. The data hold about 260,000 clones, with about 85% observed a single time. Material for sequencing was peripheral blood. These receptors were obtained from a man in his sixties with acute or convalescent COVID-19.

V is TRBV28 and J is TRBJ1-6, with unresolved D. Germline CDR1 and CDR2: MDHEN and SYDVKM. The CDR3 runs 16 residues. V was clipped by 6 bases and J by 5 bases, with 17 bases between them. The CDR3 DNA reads TGTGCCAGCAGCAGTAGCCCGACCCGTCATAATTCACCCCTCCACTTT. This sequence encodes CASSSSPTRHNSPLHF.

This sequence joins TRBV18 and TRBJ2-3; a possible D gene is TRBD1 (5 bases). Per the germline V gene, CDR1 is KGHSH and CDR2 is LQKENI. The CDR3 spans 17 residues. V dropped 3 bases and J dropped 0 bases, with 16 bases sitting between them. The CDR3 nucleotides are TGTGCCAGCTCACCCCCAGGGCTACATTCTAGCACAGATACGCAGTATTTT. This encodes CASSPPGLHSSTDTQYF.

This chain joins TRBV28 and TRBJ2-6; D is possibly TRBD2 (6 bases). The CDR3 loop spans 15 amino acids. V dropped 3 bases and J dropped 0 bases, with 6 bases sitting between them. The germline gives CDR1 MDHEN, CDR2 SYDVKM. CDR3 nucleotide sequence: TGTGCCAGCAGTTTCGGGGGCTCTGGGGCCAACGTCCTGACTTTC. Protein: CASSFGGSGANVLTF.

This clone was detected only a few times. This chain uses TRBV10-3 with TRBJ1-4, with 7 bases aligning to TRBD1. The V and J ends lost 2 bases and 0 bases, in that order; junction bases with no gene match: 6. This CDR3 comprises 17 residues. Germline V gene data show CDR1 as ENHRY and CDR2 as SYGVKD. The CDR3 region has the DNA TGTGCCATCAGTGAGGGGACAGCCTCTGCAACTAATGAAAAACTGTTTTTT. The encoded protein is CAISEGTASATNEKLFF.

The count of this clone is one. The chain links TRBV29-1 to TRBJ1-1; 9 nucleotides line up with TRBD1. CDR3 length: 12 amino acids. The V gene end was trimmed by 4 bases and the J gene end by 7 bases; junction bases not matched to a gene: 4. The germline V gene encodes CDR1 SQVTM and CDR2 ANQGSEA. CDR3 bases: TGCAGCGTTGCCGACAGGGGGTATGAAGCTTTCTTT. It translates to CSVADRGYEAFF.

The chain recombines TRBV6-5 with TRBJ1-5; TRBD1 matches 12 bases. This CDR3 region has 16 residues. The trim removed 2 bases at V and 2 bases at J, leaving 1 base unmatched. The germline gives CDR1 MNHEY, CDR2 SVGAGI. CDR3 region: CASSYGTGGRNQPQHF. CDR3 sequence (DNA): TGTGCCAGCAGTTACGGGACAGGGGGCCGCAATCAGCCCCAGCATTTT.

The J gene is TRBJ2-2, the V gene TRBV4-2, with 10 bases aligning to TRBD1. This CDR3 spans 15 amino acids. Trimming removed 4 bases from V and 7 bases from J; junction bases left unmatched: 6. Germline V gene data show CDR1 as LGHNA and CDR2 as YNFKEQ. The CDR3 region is CASSPTGGEVGELFF. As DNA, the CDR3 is TGTGCCAGCAGCCCGACAGGGGGCGAAGTCGGGGAGCTGTTTTTT.

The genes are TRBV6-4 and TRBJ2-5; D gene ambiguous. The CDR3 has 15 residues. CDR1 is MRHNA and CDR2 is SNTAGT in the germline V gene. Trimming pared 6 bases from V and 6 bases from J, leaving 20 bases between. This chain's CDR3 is CASRDPSIQSKTQYF. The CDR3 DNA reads TGTGCCAGCAGGGACCCTTCGATACAGAGTAAGACCCAGTACTTC.

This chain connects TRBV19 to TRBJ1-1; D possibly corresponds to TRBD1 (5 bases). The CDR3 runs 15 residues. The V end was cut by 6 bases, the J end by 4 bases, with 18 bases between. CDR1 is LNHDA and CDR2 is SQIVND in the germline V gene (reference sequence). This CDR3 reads CASSPRGGGGTEAFF. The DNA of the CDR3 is TGTGCCAGTAGCCCTCGGGGCGGGGGGGGCACTGAAGCTTTCTTT.

Here the CDR3 reads CASSVTLAGVGANTGELFF. The DNA of the CDR3 is TGTGCCAGCAGCGTAACTCTAGCGGGAGTGGGGGCGAACACCGGGGAGCTGTTTTTT. The rearrangement links TRBV9 to TRBJ2-2; 10 nucleotides line up with TRBD2. With V trimmed by 1 base and J by 0 bases, 9 bases remained unmatched. Germline assignment: CDR1 SGDLS and CDR2 YYNGEE. The CDR3 has 19 residues.

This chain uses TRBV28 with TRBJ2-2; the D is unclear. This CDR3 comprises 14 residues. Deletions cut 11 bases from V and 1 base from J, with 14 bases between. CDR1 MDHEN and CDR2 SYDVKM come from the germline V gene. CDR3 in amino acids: CAARGGGNTGELFF. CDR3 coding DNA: TGTGCCGCAAGAGGTGGCGGGAACACCGGGGAGCTGTTTTTT.

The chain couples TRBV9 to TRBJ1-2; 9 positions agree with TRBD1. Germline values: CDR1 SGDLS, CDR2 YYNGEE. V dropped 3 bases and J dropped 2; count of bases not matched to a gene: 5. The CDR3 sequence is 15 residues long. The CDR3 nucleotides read TGTGCCAGCAGCGCGGACAGGGGTTTCAACTATGGCTACACCTTC. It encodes CASSADRGFNYGYTF. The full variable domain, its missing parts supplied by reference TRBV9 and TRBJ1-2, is DSGVTQTPKHLITATGQRVTLRCSPRSGDLSVYWYQQSLDQGLQFLIQYYNGEERAKGNILERFSAQQFPDLHSELNLSSLELGDSALYFCASSADRGFNYGYTFGSGTRLTVV.

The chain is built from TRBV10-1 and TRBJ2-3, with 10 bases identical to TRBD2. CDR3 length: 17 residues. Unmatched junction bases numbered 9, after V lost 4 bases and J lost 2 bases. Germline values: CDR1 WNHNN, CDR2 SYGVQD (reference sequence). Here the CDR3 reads CASSVQREGRDTDTQYF. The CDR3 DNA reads TGCGCCAGCAGTGTCCAGCGGGAGGGCCGCGACACAGATACGCAGTATTTT.

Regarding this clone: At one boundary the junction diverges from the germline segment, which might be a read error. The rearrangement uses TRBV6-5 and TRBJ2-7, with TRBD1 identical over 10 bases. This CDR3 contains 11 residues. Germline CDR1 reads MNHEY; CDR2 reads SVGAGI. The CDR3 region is CASTNGQGESF. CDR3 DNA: TGTGCCAGCACTAACGGACAGGGGGAGAGTTTC.

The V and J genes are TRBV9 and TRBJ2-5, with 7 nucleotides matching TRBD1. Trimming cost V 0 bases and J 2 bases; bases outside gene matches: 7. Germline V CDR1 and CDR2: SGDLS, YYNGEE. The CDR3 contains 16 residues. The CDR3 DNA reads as TGTGCCAGCAGCGTAGGGGCAGGGGGTGGACAAGAGACCCAGTACTTC. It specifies CASSVGAGGGQETQYF.

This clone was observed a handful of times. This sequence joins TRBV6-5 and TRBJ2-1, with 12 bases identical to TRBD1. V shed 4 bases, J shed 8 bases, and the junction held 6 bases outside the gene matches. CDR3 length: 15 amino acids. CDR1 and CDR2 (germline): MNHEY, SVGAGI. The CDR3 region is CASSSGTGGSDEQFF. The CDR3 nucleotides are TGTGCCAGCAGTTCCGGGACAGGGGGCTCGGATGAGCAGTTCTTC.

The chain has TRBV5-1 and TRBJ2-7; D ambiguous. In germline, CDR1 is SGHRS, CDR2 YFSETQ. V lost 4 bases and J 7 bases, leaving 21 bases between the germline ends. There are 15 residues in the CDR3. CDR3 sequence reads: CASSPRWSSTGEQYF. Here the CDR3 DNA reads TGCGCCAGCAGCCCCCGGTGGTCCTCGACCGGGGAGCAGTACTTC.

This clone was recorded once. DNA of the CDR3: TGTGCCAGCAGCCGGACCAGGGATTCCTACAATGAGCAGTTCTTC. Protein sequence: CASSRTRDSYNEQFF. The genes are TRBV6-5 and TRBJ2-1; D is perhaps TRBD1 (5 bases). The CDR3 extends over 15 amino acids. The germline V and J ends were trimmed by 6 bases and 1 base, with 13 bases remaining between them. Germline V gene sequence: CDR1 MNHEY, CDR2 SVGAGI.

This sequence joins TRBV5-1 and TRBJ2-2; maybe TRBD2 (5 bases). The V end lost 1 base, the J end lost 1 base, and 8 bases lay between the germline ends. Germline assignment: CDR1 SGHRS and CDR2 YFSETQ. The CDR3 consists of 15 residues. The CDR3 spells CASSLIGLNTGELFF. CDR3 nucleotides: TGCGCCAGCAGCTTGATCGGACTGAACACCGGGGAGCTGTTTTTT.

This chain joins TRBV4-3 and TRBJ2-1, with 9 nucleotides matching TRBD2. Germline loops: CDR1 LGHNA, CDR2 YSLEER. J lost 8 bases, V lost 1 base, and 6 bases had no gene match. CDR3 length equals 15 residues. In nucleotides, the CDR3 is TGCGCCAGCAGCCAAGGTAGCGGGAGACGGGATGAGCAGTTCTTC. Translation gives CASSQGSGRRDEQFF.